This entry describes one T cell receptor beta chain. Its target antigen remains unknown. Base qualities are not at hand, and no much larger clone is one base apart. The data originate from a study of preoperative IRX-2 immunotherapy in early breast cancer (dated by TCRdb to about 2019). The junction shows trimming of 6 bases on V and 5 bases on J, and the gene matches do not reach 9 bases of it. The cysteine opens and the phenylalanine closes a CDR3 of 15 amino acids. Left in the record is the CDR3 DNA by itself, 45 bases read in frame from the first base. Libraries were made using the immunoSEQ multiplex PCR assay. The table was pulled from immuneACCESS by TCRdb, which kept in-frame rearrangements only. Such tables lose some clones; where checked, under half of the loss comes from unresolved V genes, and the rest has no known cause. The sample table shows about 98,000 clones, and 86% are seen once. The ten top clones hold under 2.5% of the sample.

The sample's treatment or condition label is to be understood as: preoperative locoregional IRX-2 cytokine immunotherapy. The samples were obtained from a phase Ib study that tested preoperative, locoregional IRX-2 cytokine immunotherapy meant to prime immune responses. Patients with early-stage breast cancer who were given IRX-2 before surgery served as donors. Rearrangement joined TRBV7-1 to TRBJ2-3, with TRBD1 matching 9 junction bases. TRBV7-1 is classed as an ORF, of uncertain function. The source is a human donor with breast cancer. The material was tumor tissue, obtained after IRX-2 immunotherapy. The sequenced DNA: TGTGCCAGCAGTTTAGGGACAGGGAGGGGAGATACGCAGTATTTT. Its translation is CASSLGTGRGDTQYF.